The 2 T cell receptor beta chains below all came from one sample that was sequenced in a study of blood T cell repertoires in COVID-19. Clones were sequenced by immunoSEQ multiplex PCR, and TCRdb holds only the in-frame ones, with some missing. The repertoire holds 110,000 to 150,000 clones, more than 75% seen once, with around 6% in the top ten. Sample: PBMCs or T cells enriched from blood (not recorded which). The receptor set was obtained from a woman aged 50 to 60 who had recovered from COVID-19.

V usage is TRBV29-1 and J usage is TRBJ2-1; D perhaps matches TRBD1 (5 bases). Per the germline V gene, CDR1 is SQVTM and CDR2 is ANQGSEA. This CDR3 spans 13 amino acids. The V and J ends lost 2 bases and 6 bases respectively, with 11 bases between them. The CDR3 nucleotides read TGCAGCGTTGAATACCTTAGGGGCAATGAGCAGTTCTTC. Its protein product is CSVEYLRGNEQFF.

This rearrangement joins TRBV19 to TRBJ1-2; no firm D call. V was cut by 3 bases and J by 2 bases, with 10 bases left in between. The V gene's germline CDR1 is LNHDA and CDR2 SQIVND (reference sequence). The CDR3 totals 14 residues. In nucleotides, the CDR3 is TGTGCCAGTAGTATTTCGGGGAAAAACTATGGCTACACCTTC. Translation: CASSISGKNYGYTF.